This T cell receptor (beta chain) came from a study of response to subunit inactivated influenza vaccine. Whole-study findings and limits: A suggestion made by the authors is that each seasonal influenza vaccination recruits few new T cells.

In regard to this clonotype: Antigen specificity is unknown.

In TCRdb, the RT-PCR reads were re-called with MiXCR into one record per CDR3 protein. The table shows about 700,000 distinct CDR3 sequences, with about a sixth occurring only once. Germline assignment: CDR1 KGHDR and CDR2 SFDVKD. The CDR3 contains 12 residues. With 9 bases clipped from V and 10 bases from J, the junction kept 7 bases outside the gene matches. This clonotype was obtained from a man aged 45-65 years who received an inactivated influenza vaccine. The source material was PBMCs from blood, sampled roughly 13 days after vaccination. The chain has TRBV24-1 and TRBJ2-1; 8 positions agree with TRBD2. The CDR3 region has the DNA TGTGCCACCTCGGGGGGGGGACGCGAGCAGTTCTTC. This codes for CATSGGGREQFF.